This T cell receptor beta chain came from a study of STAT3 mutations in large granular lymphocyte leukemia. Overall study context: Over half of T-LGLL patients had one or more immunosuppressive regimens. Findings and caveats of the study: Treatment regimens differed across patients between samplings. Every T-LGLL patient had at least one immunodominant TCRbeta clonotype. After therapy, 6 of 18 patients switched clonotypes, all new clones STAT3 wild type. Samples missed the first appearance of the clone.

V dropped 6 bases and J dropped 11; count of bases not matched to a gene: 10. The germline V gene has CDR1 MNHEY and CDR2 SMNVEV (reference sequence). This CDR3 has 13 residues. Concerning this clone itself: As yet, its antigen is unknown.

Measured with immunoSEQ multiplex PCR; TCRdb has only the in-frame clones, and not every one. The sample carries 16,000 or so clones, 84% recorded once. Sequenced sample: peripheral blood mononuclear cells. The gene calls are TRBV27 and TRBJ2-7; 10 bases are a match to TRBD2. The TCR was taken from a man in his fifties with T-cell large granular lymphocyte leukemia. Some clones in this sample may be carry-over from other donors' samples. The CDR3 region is CASRSGAGGPKYF. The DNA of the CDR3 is TGTGCCAGCAGGTCGGGAGCGGGGGGGCCAAAGTACTTC.